In this sample, the clone carrying this TCR beta chain turned up a few times. Its target is unknown. TCRdb reprocessed the RT-PCR reads via MiXCR and lists one record per CDR3 protein. The data show 150,000 to 200,000 distinct CDR3 sequences, roughly a tenth seen once. The CDR3 loop spans 18 amino acids. Germline V lookup: CDR1 LGHNA, CDR2 YSLEER. The J segment lost 10 bases and the V segment lost 0 bases, leaving 14 bases of the junction unmatched. This sample was included in a study of response to subunit inactivated influenza vaccine. The study, taken as a whole, reports: Authors suggested seasonal influenza vaccinations each recruit few new T cells.

This chain links TRBV4-3 with TRBJ1-6; TRBD1 matches 8 bases. The sample in question was CD8+ T cells sorted from PBMCs, obtained roughly 24 months after vaccination. The source of this sequence is a man aged 50 to 75 who received an inactivated influenza vaccine. CDR3 sequence: CASSQDYSDRVVRSPLHF. CDR3 in DNA: TGCGCCAGCAGCCAAGATTATTCGGACAGGGTTGTACGATCACCCCTCCACTTT.